Below, 2 T cell receptor beta chains from the same sample are listed, as sequenced in a study of monozygotic twins with inflammatory bowel disease. Using the 5' RACE reads, TCRdb records one entry per CDR3 protein without DNA. The sample table sets out hundreds of thousands of distinct CDR3 sequences. The sequencing sample was made of blood. These receptors were taken from a human donor with ulcerative colitis or Crohn's disease, or a healthy co-twin of an affected twin (not recorded which).

The chain has TRBV25-1 and TRBJ2-5; the D gene TCRdb calls, TRBD1, cannot be checked with no DNA. The CDR3 runs 12 residues. Germline lookup yields CDR1 MGHDK and CDR2 SYGVNS. The CDR3 spells CASSDREETQYF.

The chain joins TRBV20-1 to TRBJ2-1; no DNA is available, so the TRBD2 call from TCRdb remains unchecked. Germline CDR1 and CDR2: DFQATT and SNEGSKA (reference sequence). CDR3 length: 13 amino acids. The CDR3 reads CSAGLAGANEQFF.